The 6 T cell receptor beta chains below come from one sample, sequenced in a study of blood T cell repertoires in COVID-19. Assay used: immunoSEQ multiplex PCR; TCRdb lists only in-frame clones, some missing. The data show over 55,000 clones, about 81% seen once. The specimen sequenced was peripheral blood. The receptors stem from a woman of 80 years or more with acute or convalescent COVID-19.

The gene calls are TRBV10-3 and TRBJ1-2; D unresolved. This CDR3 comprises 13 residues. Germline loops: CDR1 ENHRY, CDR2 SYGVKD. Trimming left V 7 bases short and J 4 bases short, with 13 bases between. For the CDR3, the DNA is TGTGCCATCACACAGACTATGGGCTATGGCTACACCTTC. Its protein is CAITQTMGYGYTF.

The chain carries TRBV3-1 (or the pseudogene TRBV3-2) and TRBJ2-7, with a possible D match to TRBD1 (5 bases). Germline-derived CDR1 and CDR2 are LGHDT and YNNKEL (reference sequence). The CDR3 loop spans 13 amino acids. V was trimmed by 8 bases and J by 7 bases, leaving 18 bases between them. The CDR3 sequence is CASYDSLKGEQYF. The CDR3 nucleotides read TGTGCCAGCTATGACTCTTTGAAGGGGGAGCAGTACTTC.

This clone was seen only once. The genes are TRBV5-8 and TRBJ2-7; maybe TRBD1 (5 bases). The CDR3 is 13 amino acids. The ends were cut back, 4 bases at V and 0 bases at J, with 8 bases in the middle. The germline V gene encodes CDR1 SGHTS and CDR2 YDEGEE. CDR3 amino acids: CASSPRASYEQYF. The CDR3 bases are TGTGCCAGCAGCCCCAGGGCCTCCTACGAGCAGTACTTC.

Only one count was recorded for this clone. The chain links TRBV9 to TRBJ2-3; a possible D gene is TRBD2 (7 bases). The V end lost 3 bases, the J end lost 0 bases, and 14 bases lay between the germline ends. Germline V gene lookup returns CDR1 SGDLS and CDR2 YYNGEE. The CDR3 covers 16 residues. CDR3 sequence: CASSAGSGGSTDTQYF. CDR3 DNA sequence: TGTGCCAGCAGCGCCGGCTCGGGGGGCAGCACAGATACGCAGTATTTT.

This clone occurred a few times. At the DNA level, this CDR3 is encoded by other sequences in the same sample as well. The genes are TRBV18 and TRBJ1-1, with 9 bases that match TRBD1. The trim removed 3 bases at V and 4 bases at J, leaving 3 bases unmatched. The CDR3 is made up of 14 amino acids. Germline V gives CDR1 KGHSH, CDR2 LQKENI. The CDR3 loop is CASSPTGGGTEAFF. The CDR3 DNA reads TGTGCCAGCTCACCTACAGGGGGCGGCACTGAAGCTTTCTTT.

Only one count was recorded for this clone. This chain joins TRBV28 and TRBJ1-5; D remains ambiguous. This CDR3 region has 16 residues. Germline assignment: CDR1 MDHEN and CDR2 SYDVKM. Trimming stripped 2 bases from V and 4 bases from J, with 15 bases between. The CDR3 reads CASSLPPPVSNQPQHF. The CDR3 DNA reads TGTGCCAGCAGTTTACCCCCCCCCGTGTCTAATCAGCCCCAGCATTTT.